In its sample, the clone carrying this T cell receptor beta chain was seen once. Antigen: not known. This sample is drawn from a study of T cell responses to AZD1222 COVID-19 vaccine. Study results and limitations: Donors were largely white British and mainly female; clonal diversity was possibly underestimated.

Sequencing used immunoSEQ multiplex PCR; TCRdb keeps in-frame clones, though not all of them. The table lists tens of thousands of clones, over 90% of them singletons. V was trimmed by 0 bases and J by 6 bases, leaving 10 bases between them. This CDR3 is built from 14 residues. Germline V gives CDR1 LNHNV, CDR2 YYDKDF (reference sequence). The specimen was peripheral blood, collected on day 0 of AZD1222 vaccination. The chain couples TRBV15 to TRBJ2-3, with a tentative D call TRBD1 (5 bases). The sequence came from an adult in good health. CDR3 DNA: TGTGCCACCAGCAGAGATAGGCAGGGCGATACGCAGTATTTT. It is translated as CATSRDRQGDTQYF.